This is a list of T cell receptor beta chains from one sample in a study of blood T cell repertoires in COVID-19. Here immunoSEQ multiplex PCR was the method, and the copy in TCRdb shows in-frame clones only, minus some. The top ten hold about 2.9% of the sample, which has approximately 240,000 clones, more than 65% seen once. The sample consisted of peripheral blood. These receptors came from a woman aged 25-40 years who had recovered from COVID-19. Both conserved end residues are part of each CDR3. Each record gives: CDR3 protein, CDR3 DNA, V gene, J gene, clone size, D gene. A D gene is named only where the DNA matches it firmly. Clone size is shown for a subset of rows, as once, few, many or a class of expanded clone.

CASLGTGYEQYF	TGTGCCAGCCTGGGGACTGGCTACGAGCAGTACTTC	TRBV6-5	TRBJ2-7	NA	NA
CASSDLTGKGYTF	TGTGCCAGCTCAGATCTGACAGGGAAGGGCTACACCTTC	TRBV18	TRBJ1-2	NA	TRBD1
CATSRDWGPYEQYF	TGTGCCACCAGCAGAGACTGGGGCCCCTACGAGCAGTACTTC	TRBV15	TRBJ2-7	NA	NA
CASSEGAYTEAFF	TGCGCCAGCAGTGAGGGAGCCTACACTGAAGCTTTCTTT	TRBV10-2	TRBJ1-1	NA	NA
CASSIGLAGGKTYEQYF	TGTGCCAGTAGTATCGGTCTAGCGGGAGGTAAGACCTACGAGCAGTACTTC	TRBV19	TRBJ2-7	NA	TRBD2
CASTSGGEGVDIQYF	TGTGCCAGCACTTCCGGAGGGGAGGGGGTGGACATTCAGTACTTC	TRBV28	TRBJ2-4	NA	NA
CASSLGLAAHNEQFF	TGCGCCAGCAGCCTAGGACTAGCAGCGCACAATGAGCAGTTCTTC	TRBV5-1	TRBJ2-1	NA	TRBD2
CASSSTPTGGSQYF	TGTGCCAGCAGCTCCACGCCGACAGGGGGGTCCCAGTACTTC	TRBV11-2	TRBJ2-5	NA	TRBD1
CAWSISTPETQYF	TGTGCCTGGAGCATCTCGACACCGGAGACCCAGTACTTC	TRBV30	TRBJ2-5	NA	NA
CASSQDRLAGDDTQYF	TGTGCCAGCAGCCAAGATCGGCTAGCGGGAGACGATACGCAGTATTTT	TRBV3-1/TRBV3-2	TRBJ2-3	NA	TRBD2
CASRYGGGARELFF	TGTGCCAGCAGATATGGTGGAGGGGCACGGGAGCTGTTTTTT	TRBV6-5	TRBJ2-2	NA	NA
CASSQLGTGGKDGYTF	TGCGCCAGCAGTCAATTGGGGACAGGGGGAAAGGATGGCTACACCTTC	TRBV23-1	TRBJ1-2	NA	TRBD1
CATSEAGDRGHEQYF	TGTGCCACCAGTGAAGCCGGGGACAGGGGACACGAGCAGTACTTC	TRBV24-1	TRBJ2-7	NA	TRBD1
CASSVAGITGTDTQYF	TGTGCCAGCAGCGTAGCGGGGATTACCGGCACAGATACGCAGTATTTT	TRBV9	TRBJ2-3	few	NA
CASSPSGKNTEAFF	TGTGCCAGCAGTCCGAGCGGTAAGAACACTGAAGCTTTCTTT	TRBV28	TRBJ1-1	NA	NA
CASSLEQGAQPQHF	TGCGCCAGCAGCTTGGAACAGGGGGCCCAGCCCCAGCATTTT	TRBV5-1	TRBJ1-5	few	TRBD1
CASSPQGHEQFF	TGTGCCAGCAGTCCTCAGGGCCATGAGCAGTTCTTC	TRBV27	TRBJ2-1	NA	NA
CASSLNRAHEQYF	TGTGCCAGCAGTTTAAACAGGGCCCACGAGCAGTACTTC	TRBV28	TRBJ2-7	NA	NA